The 28 T cell receptor beta chains below all came from one sample that was sequenced in a study of cytomegalovirus exposure and HLA in healthy donors. The PCR had 60 Vbeta and 13 Jbeta primers. The repertoire was sequenced with immunoSEQ multiplex PCR; TCRdb's copy has only in-frame clones and lacks some. Of some 110,000 clones listed, about 70% are singletons. The sample was PBMCs. These receptor sequences come from a female donor in good health and CMV-seronegative.

The V and J genes are TRBV28 and TRBJ2-7; D unclear. The germline V gene has CDR1 MDHEN and CDR2 SYDVKM. V lost 2 bases, J lost 6 bases, and 14 bases lay in between. The CDR3 contains 14 residues. CDR3 protein: CASSLSVGLSEQYF. CDR3 nucleotides: TGTGCCAGCAGTTTAAGCGTCGGTCTGAGCGAGCAGTACTTC.

J is TRBJ2-3 and V is TRBV6-5; 8 bases fit TRBD2. Trimming removed 6 bases from V and 5 bases from J; junction bases left unmatched: 7. Per germline, CDR1 MNHEY and CDR2 SVGAGI. The CDR3 extends over 14 amino acids. CDR3 DNA sequence: TGTGCCAGCAGCCGAGGCGGGAGGCTAGATACGCAGTATTTT. Translating it yields CASSRGGRLDTQYF.

This chain links TRBV11-1 with TRBJ2-1, with 12 bases matching TRBD2. Germline V lookup: CDR1 SGHAT, CDR2 FQDESV (reference sequence). With 4 bases clipped from V and 4 bases from J, the junction kept 5 bases outside the gene matches. The CDR3 is made up of 16 amino acids. CDR3 DNA sequence: TGTGCCAGCAGCTATACCGGGACTAGCGGGTACAATGAGCAGTTCTTC. Translated, it gives CASSYTGTSGYNEQFF.

This clone showed up just once. This chain uses TRBV4-1 with TRBJ2-1, with 10 bases lining up with TRBD1. CDR3 length: 15 amino acids. Germline values: CDR1 MGHRA, CDR2 YSYEKL. The junction had 5 bases not matched to a gene; V was cut back by 2 bases and J by 7 bases. The CDR3 region has the DNA TGCGCCAGCAGCCAATCCGGGACAGGGGTTAATGAGCAGTTCTTC. Translating it yields CASSQSGTGVNEQFF.

The chain couples TRBV18 to TRBJ2-7; D unclear. The ends were cut back, 3 bases at V and 3 bases at J, with 15 bases in the middle. The V gene's germline CDR1 is KGHSH and CDR2 LQKENI. The CDR3 length is 15 residues. For the CDR3, the DNA is TGTGCCAGCTCACCGAGGAACGCGCTGATCTACGAGCAGTACTTC. It yields the protein CASSPRNALIYEQYF.

The chain combines TRBV10-1 with TRBJ2-5; 8 bases match TRBD1. V dropped 10 bases and J dropped 1; count of bases not matched to a gene: 5. Per germline, CDR1 WNHNN and CDR2 SYGVQD (reference sequence). The CDR3 has 13 residues. CDR3 in DNA: TGCGCCACCAAGGACAGGGCCCAAGAGACCCAGTACTTC. As protein: CATKDRAQETQYF.

This clone has just one count. The V call is TRBV9, the J call TRBJ2-7; 10 bases fit TRBD1. Losses at the gene ends were 4 bases for V and 4 bases for J; bases not matched to a gene: 5. Germline V lookup: CDR1 SGDLS, CDR2 YYNGEE. CDR3 length equals 14 residues. The DNA of the CDR3 is TGTGCCAGCAGCCCGGGACAGGGGTTTTACGAGCAGTACTTC. This encodes CASSPGQGFYEQYF.

This chain joins TRBV19 and TRBJ1-1; 8 nucleotides match TRBD1. This CDR3 has 13 amino acids. Germline V gene lookup returns CDR1 LNHDA and CDR2 SQIVND (reference sequence). V gave up 6 bases and J gave up 5 bases; unmatched junction bases: 5. As DNA, the CDR3 is TGTGCCAGTAGGTCACAGGGGGGAACTGAAGCTTTCTTT. The encoded protein is CASRSQGGTEAFF.

This chain joins TRBV13 and TRBJ2-1, with TRBD2 matching over 7 bases. The V gene's germline CDR1 is PRHDT and CDR2 FYEKMQ (reference sequence). The CDR3 runs to 16 residues. V trimming: 5 bases; J trimming: 7 bases; junction bases outside the gene matches: 14. The CDR3 sequence: CASSPREAGFGNEQFF. CDR3 bases: TGTGCCAGCAGCCCTCGGGAGGCGGGATTTGGTAATGAGCAGTTCTTC.

This chain joins TRBV19 and TRBJ2-3, with 7 bases matching TRBD1. Germline loops: CDR1 LNHDA, CDR2 SQIVND (reference sequence). The V segment lost 6 bases and the J segment 5 bases; nucleotides outside the gene matches: 5. This CDR3 is 13 amino acids long. The CDR3 region is CASRYDREDTQYF. DNA of the CDR3: TGTGCCAGTAGGTACGACAGGGAAGATACGCAGTATTTT. Full variable domain (rest looked up from reference TRBV19 and TRBJ2-3): DGGITQSPKYLFRKEGQNVTLSCEQNLNHDAMYWYRQDPGQGLRLIYYSQIVNDFQKGDIAEGYSVSREKKESFPLTVTSAQKNPTAFYLCASRYDREDTQYFGPGTRLTVL.

This rearrangement joins TRBV7-6 to TRBJ1-2; 7 nucleotides match TRBD1. Trimming at V came to 5 bases and at J to 8 bases, leaving 23 bases not matched to a gene. CDR3 length: 18 residues. The germline V gene encodes CDR1 SGHVS and CDR2 FNYEAQ. CDR3 residues: CASSGYRGPPPRGRGYTF. The CDR3 bases are TGTGCCAGCAGCGGATACAGGGGACCACCACCAAGGGGTAGGGGCTACACCTTC. Full variable domain (remainder filled in from reference TRBV7-6 and TRBJ1-2): GAGVSQSPRYKVTKRGQDVALRCDPISGHVSLYWYRQALGQGPEFLTYFNYEAQQDKSGLPNDRFSAERPEGSISTLTIQRTEQRDSAMYRCASSGYRGPPPRGRGYTFGSGTRLTVV.

V and J are TRBV30 and TRBJ2-2; no reliable D call. Germline CDR1 GTSNPN, CDR2 SVGIG (reference sequence). The CDR3 consists of 13 residues. The V end lost 0 bases, the J end lost 6 bases, and 8 bases lay between the germline ends. Here the CDR3 reads CAWSVQRSGELFF. The CDR3 region has the DNA TGTGCCTGGAGTGTACAAAGATCCGGGGAGCTGTTTTTT.

The genes are TRBV19 and TRBJ2-3; a weak D match, TRBD1 (6 bases). The V end lost 10 bases, the J end lost 7 bases, and 21 bases lay between the germline ends. Per germline, CDR1 LNHDA and CDR2 SQIVND (reference sequence). CDR3 length equals 14 residues. In DNA form, the CDR3 reads TGTGCCACCCAAAGAACAGGGCGAAGCTATACGCAGTATTTT. Translated: CATQRTGRSYTQYF. Full variable domain (rest looked up from reference TRBV19 and TRBJ2-3): DGGITQSPKYLFRKEGQNVTLSCEQNLNHDAMYWYRQDPGQGLRLIYYSQIVNDFQKGDIAEGYSVSREKKESFPLTVTSAQKNPTAFYLCATQRTGRSYTQYFGPGTRLTVL.

The chain links TRBV5-1 to TRBJ2-2, with TRBD2 matching over 10 bases. This CDR3 has 17 amino acids. Germline-derived CDR1 and CDR2 are SGHRS and YFSETQ. After removal of 0 bases from V and 0 bases from J, the junction contained 2 bases not matched to a gene. CDR3 nucleotide sequence: TGCGCCAGCAGCTTGGGGACTAGCGGAACGAACACCGGGGAGCTGTTTTTT. Protein product: CASSLGTSGTNTGELFF.

V and J are TRBV6-5 and TRBJ2-7; 12 positions agree with TRBD2. CDR1 is MNHEY and CDR2 is SVGAGI in the germline V gene. The length of the CDR3 is 15 residues. J gave up 2 bases and V 6 bases, and 5 bases lay outside the gene matches. The CDR3 DNA reads as TGTGCCAGCAGGGGACTAGCGGGTAGGACCTACGAGCAGTACTTC. Protein: CASRGLAGRTYEQYF.

V gene TRBV5-1 combines with J gene TRBJ2-1, with 11 bases matching TRBD2. J lost 9 bases, V lost 5 bases, and 7 bases had no gene match. Germline lookup yields CDR1 SGHRS and CDR2 YFSETQ. The CDR3 consists of 14 residues. The CDR3 loop reads CASRTSGSVSEQFF. The DNA of the CDR3 is TGCGCCAGCAGAACTAGCGGGAGTGTATCTGAGCAGTTCTTC.

This clone was observed a handful of times. V is TRBV5-4 and J is TRBJ1-1; 10 bases line up with TRBD1. Germline V lookup: CDR1 SGHNT, CDR2 YYREEE (reference sequence). The CDR3 contains 15 residues. V gave up 3 bases and J gave up 3 bases; unmatched junction bases: 5. The CDR3 bases are TGTGCCAGCAGCTCCGGGGACAGGGGCTACACTGAAGCTTTCTTT. Encoded protein: CASSSGDRGYTEAFF.

This clone was recorded a few times. V and J are TRBV4-1 and TRBJ1-2; perhaps TRBD1 as D (5 bases). The CDR3 runs to 14 residues. V was pared by 3 bases and J by 2 bases, with 10 bases between. Germline loops: CDR1 MGHRA, CDR2 YSYEKL. The CDR3 nucleotides read TGCGCCAGCAGCCACCCAGGGAGGAACTATGGCTACACCTTC. Encoded protein: CASSHPGRNYGYTF.

The CDR3 DNA reads as TGTGCCAGCAGCTTACAGGGGGCAATAGATACGCAGTATTTT. This gives the protein CASSLQGAIDTQYF. V gene TRBV6-1 combines with J gene TRBJ2-3; 9 nucleotides agree with TRBD1. The V gene's germline CDR1 is MNHNS and CDR2 SASEGT. The CDR3 length is 14 residues. V was clipped by 6 bases and J by 5 bases; unmatched bases: 6.

The chain links TRBV18 to TRBJ1-4; 8 bases align to TRBD1. This CDR3 contains 16 residues. The V gene end was trimmed by 0 bases and the J gene end by 8 bases; junction bases not matched to a gene: 8. Germline V lookup: CDR1 KGHSH, CDR2 LQKENI. The CDR3 DNA sequence: TGTGCCAGCTCACCACCGTCCGCAGGGGGCAGGGAAAAACTGTTTTTT. This translates into CASSPPSAGGREKLFF.

V and J are TRBV19 and TRBJ2-2, with D unresolved. CDR1 is LNHDA and CDR2 is SQIVND in the germline V gene (reference sequence). The germline V and J ends were trimmed by 7 bases and 0 bases, with 15 bases remaining between them. This CDR3 spans 16 amino acids. The CDR3 DNA reads as TGTGCCAGTATCCGAGGCGGTCTGACGAACACCGGGGAGCTGTTTTTT. Translated, it gives CASIRGGLTNTGELFF.

Note on this clone: Other DNA sequences in the same sample also yield this CDR3. The CDR3 coding sequence is TGTGCCTGGAGTGGCGACAGAGACAGGGGCACAGATACGCAGTATTTT. This encodes CAWSGDRDRGTDTQYF. The gene calls are TRBV30 and TRBJ2-3; 7 positions agree with TRBD1. The CDR3 sequence is 16 residues long. V shed 1 base, J shed 1 base, and the junction held 8 bases outside the gene matches. Germline V CDR1 and CDR2: GTSNPN, SVGIG (reference sequence).

This clone has only one observation. The chain is built from TRBV27 and TRBJ2-7; 11 nucleotides agree with TRBD2. Looked up from germline, CDR1 is MNHEY and CDR2 is SMNVEV (reference sequence). Trimming removed 2 bases from V and 4 bases from J; junction bases left unmatched: 4. CDR3 length equals 15 residues. The DNA of the CDR3 is TGTGCCAGCAGTTTAGGACTAGCGGGTTGGTACGAGCAGTACTTC. Translating gives CASSLGLAGWYEQYF.

The chain joins TRBV30 to TRBJ2-7; 11 positions match TRBD2. The junction had 9 bases not matched to a gene; V was cut back by 2 bases and J by 6 bases. Germline CDR1 and CDR2: GTSNPN and SVGIG (reference sequence). The CDR3 is 15 amino acids. The CDR3 coding sequence is TGTGCCTGGAGTTCTGTAGCGGGAGGGTTTAGCGAGCAGTACTTC. Its protein is CAWSSVAGGFSEQYF.

This sequence joins TRBV4-2 and TRBJ2-1; TRBD2 matches at 8 bases. The CDR3 loop spans 17 amino acids. Germline V gene data show CDR1 as LGHNA and CDR2 as YNFKEQ. V dropped 0 bases and J dropped 2; count of bases not matched to a gene: 6. The DNA for the CDR3 is TGTGCCAGCAGCCAAGAGGGGACTAGGGCTGCCTACAATGAGCAGTTCTTC. Protein product: CASSQEGTRAAYNEQFF.

The CDR3 reads CASSQDGGQGIYEQYF. The CDR3 region has the DNA TGTGCCAGCAGCCAAGATGGCGGCCAGGGTATATACGAGCAGTACTTC. The chain has TRBV4-2 and TRBJ2-7, with a tentative D call TRBD1 (5 bases). The CDR3 runs 16 residues. Trimming stripped 0 bases from V and 4 bases from J, with 16 bases between. The germline CDR1 and CDR2 sequences are LGHNA and YNFKEQ.

The rearrangement joins TRBV30 to TRBJ1-1; TRBD1 matches at 7 bases. The germline V gene encodes CDR1 GTSNPN and CDR2 SVGIG (reference sequence). V lost 5 bases, J lost 1 base, and 10 bases stayed unmatched. This CDR3 is 15 amino acids long. The CDR3 sequence: CAWFDRAAPNTEAFF. CDR3 DNA sequence: TGTGCCTGGTTCGACAGGGCCGCACCGAACACTGAAGCTTTCTTT.

The chain carries TRBV11-3 and TRBJ2-5; weak D call: TRBD1 (6 bases). Germline CDR1 and CDR2: SGHNT and YENEEA. The CDR3 is 16 amino acids. V gave up 1 base and J gave up 0 bases, with 12 bases separating them. CDR3 in DNA: TGTGCCAGCAGCTTAGGCAGGGGAAGGGACCAAGAGACCCAGTACTTC. The encoded protein is CASSLGRGRDQETQYF.